Presented here are 4 T cell receptor beta chains from one specimen sequenced in a study of cytomegalovirus exposure and HLA in healthy donors (dated by TCRdb to about 2017). Libraries were built with the immunoSEQ multiplex PCR assay. For the multiplex PCR, a mixture combining 60 forward primers for TCR Vbeta segments and 13 reverse primers for TCR Jbeta segments was used. In its TCRdb copy, this immuneACCESS table keeps in-frame sequences only and misses some clones. Where compared with another copy, unresolved V genes explain less than half of these, and the others have no known cause. For this sample the table gives about 140,000 clones, of which around 78% were detected only once. Roughly 2.8% of the sample is held by the ten biggest clonotypes. The sample was PBMCs. The receptors were sampled from a male donor in good health and CMV-seronegative.

This chain joins TRBV30 and TRBJ2-7; D unresolved. Germline V gene lookup returns CDR1 GTSNPN and CDR2 SVGIG (reference sequence). CDR3 length: 14 amino acids. Trimming removed 3 bases at V and 7 bases at J, with 19 bases between. CDR3 in DNA: TGTGCCTGGAGAAGACTCTCTTCTTCCAGAGAGCAGTACTTC. Its protein product is CAWRRLSSSREQYF.

The CDR3 region is CASSKDPGGRTEAFF. CDR3 in DNA: TGTGCCAGCAGCAAAGATCCGGGGGGCAGGACTGAAGCTTTCTTT. The chain employs TRBV21-1 and TRBJ1-1. TRBV21-1 is deemed a pseudogene. The CDR3 has 15 amino acids.

This clone has a handful of counts. The rearrangement joins TRBV7-6 to TRBJ2-3; 8 positions match TRBD1. Germline assignment: CDR1 SGHVS and CDR2 FNYEAQ. The CDR3 extends over 14 amino acids. V lost 4 bases, J lost 1 base, and 1 base stayed unmatched. The chain's CDR3 is CASSSGQGTDTQYF. The DNA of the CDR3 is TGTGCCAGCAGCTCGGGACAGGGCACAGATACGCAGTATTTT.

The rearrangement uses TRBV9 and TRBJ2-1, with 9 positions matching TRBD1. Looked up from germline, CDR1 is SGDLS and CDR2 is YYNGEE. Trimming at V came to 5 bases and at J to 3 bases, leaving 6 bases not matched to a gene. There are 15 residues in the CDR3. The CDR3 spells CASSAAGQGYNEQFF. Here the CDR3 DNA reads TGTGCCAGCAGTGCTGCGGGACAGGGCTACAATGAGCAGTTCTTC.